The rows below give T cell receptor beta chains drawn from one sample of a study of cytomegalovirus exposure and HLA in healthy donors. Assay: immunoSEQ multiplex PCR; the TCRdb copy retains only in-frame clones and omits some. The sample consists of over 150,000 clones, about 82% of them appearing once. The sequencing sample was made of PBMCs. The receptors derive from a woman aged 45-65 years in good health and CMV-seropositive. Both conserved end residues are part of each CDR3. The order of the fields is CDR3 DNA, CDR3 protein, clone size, J gene, D gene, V gene. D genes are given only for firm matches. Not every row has a clone size; where given, it reads once, few, many or a size class.

CDR3 DNA: TGTGCCACCAGCAGAGGGGGGGTCCACGAGCAGTACTTC; CDR3 protein: CATSRGGVHEQYF; clone size: NA; J gene: TRBJ2-7; D gene: NA; V gene: TRBV15
CDR3 DNA: TGTGCCAGTAGTATAGGGCTAGCGGTCAGAGGGGAGCTGTTTTTT; CDR3 protein: CASSIGLAVRGELFF; clone size: NA; J gene: TRBJ2-2; D gene: TRBD2; V gene: TRBV19
CDR3 DNA: TGTGCCAGTAGAGGGGGACTAGCGTCCGGGGAGCTGTTTTTT; CDR3 protein: CASRGGLASGELFF; clone size: few; J gene: TRBJ2-2; D gene: TRBD2; V gene: TRBV28
CDR3 DNA: TGTGCCAGCAGTTTAGGGGGACAGGGGGTTTACGAGCAGTACTTC; CDR3 protein: CASSLGGQGVYEQYF; clone size: NA; J gene: TRBJ2-7; D gene: TRBD1; V gene: TRBV28
CDR3 DNA: TGTGCCAGCAGCTTACTAGCGGGCTACAATGAGCAGTTCTTC; CDR3 protein: CASSLLAGYNEQFF; clone size: NA; J gene: TRBJ2-1; D gene: TRBD2; V gene: TRBV7-9
CDR3 DNA: TGTGCCAGCAGTTTAAATAGGGAGGGTGGCTACACCTTC; CDR3 protein: CASSLNREGGYTF; clone size: few; J gene: TRBJ1-2; D gene: NA; V gene: TRBV28
CDR3 DNA: TGCAGTGCTAGAGATTATACAGACCAGCATTTT; CDR3 protein: CSARDYTDQHF; clone size: once; J gene: TRBJ1-5; D gene: NA; V gene: TRBV20-1
CDR3 DNA: TGTGCTAGTGCACCGGGGACTAGCGAATACAATGAGCAGTTCTTC; CDR3 protein: CASAPGTSEYNEQFF; clone size: NA; J gene: TRBJ2-1; D gene: TRBD2; V gene: TRBV12-5
CDR3 DNA: TGTGCCTGGAGGGTAGGGACAGGGGGCACCAAGCAGTACTTC; CDR3 protein: CAWRVGTGGTKQYF; clone size: few; J gene: TRBJ2-7; D gene: TRBD1; V gene: TRBV30
CDR3 DNA: TGTGCCAGCAGTCCTACATGGACAGGAGTCCTATTTGAAGCTTTCTTT; CDR3 protein: CASSPTWTGVLFEAFF; clone size: few; J gene: TRBJ1-1; D gene: TRBD1; V gene: TRBV28
CDR3 DNA: TGTGCCAGCAGCTTGAGTTCGGGGGTCGGGGAGCTGTTTTTT; CDR3 protein: CASSLSSGVGELFF; clone size: NA; J gene: TRBJ2-2; D gene: NA; V gene: TRBV5-4
CDR3 DNA: TGTGCCAGCAGTCACTCCTACGAGCAGTACTTC; CDR3 protein: CASSHSYEQYF; clone size: NA; J gene: TRBJ2-7; D gene: NA; V gene: TRBV6-1
CDR3 DNA: TGTGCTAGTGGTTTGACAAGAGGCGATGAGCAGTTCTTC; CDR3 protein: CASGLTRGDEQFF; clone size: NA; J gene: TRBJ2-1; D gene: NA; V gene: TRBV12-5
CDR3 DNA: TGTGCCAGCTCTCAACAGGGGAACAATCAGCCCCAGCATTTT; CDR3 protein: CASSQQGNNQPQHF; clone size: NA; J gene: TRBJ1-5; D gene: TRBD1; V gene: TRBV18
CDR3 DNA: TGTGCCAGAAGCCTTTCTGGGACAGGGTTGCAGTACTTC; CDR3 protein: CARSLSGTGLQYF; clone size: NA; J gene: TRBJ2-7; D gene: NA; V gene: TRBV7-5
CDR3 DNA: TGCGCCAGCAGCCCTGCACCCGACAGGGACACTGAAGCTTTCTTT; CDR3 protein: CASSPAPDRDTEAFF; clone size: NA; J gene: TRBJ1-1; D gene: TRBD1; V gene: TRBV5-1
CDR3 DNA: TGTGCCAGCAGCGTAGACCGAAAGGACAGGGGGATGAGCTCCTACAATGAGCAGTTCTTC; CDR3 protein: CASSVDRKDRGMSSYNEQFF; clone size: NA; J gene: TRBJ2-1; D gene: TRBD1; V gene: TRBV9
CDR3 DNA: TGCGCCAGCAGCTTGGCAGTGAGCGGAGGAGGAGTAGATACGCAGTATTTT; CDR3 protein: CASSLAVSGGGVDTQYF; clone size: NA; J gene: TRBJ2-3; D gene: NA; V gene: TRBV5-1
CDR3 DNA: TGTGCCAGCAGTTTACAGAAAAACGGAGCCTACGAGCAGTACTTC; CDR3 protein: CASSLQKNGAYEQYF; clone size: NA; J gene: TRBJ2-7; D gene: NA; V gene: TRBV27
CDR3 DNA: TGTGCCAGCAGCCGTTCATCGACAGTTAGCAATCAGCCCCAGCATTTT; CDR3 protein: CASSRSSTVSNQPQHF; clone size: NA; J gene: TRBJ1-5; D gene: NA; V gene: TRBV7-9
CDR3 DNA: TGTGCCAGCAGCACCCCGCTACAGGTCAGCTCCTACAATGAGCAGTTCTTC; CDR3 protein: CASSTPLQVSSYNEQFF; clone size: NA; J gene: TRBJ2-1; D gene: NA; V gene: TRBV7-9
CDR3 DNA: TGTGCCAGCAGCCCCCGCGGACAGGGTGGGTCCTATGGCTACACCTTC; CDR3 protein: CASSPRGQGGSYGYTF; clone size: NA; J gene: TRBJ1-2; D gene: TRBD1; V gene: TRBV11-1
CDR3 DNA: TGCAGCGTTGTACCGTCCACAGGGCGAATCTACGAGCAGTACTTC; CDR3 protein: CSVVPSTGRIYEQYF; clone size: NA; J gene: TRBJ2-7; D gene: NA; V gene: TRBV29-1
CDR3 DNA: TGTGCCAGCAGCTTATATCGGGATGGCTACACCTTC; CDR3 protein: CASSLYRDGYTF; clone size: NA; J gene: TRBJ1-2; D gene: NA; V gene: TRBV7-2
CDR3 DNA: TGTGCCAGCAGGCGGGAGCTTAGGCGCGAGCAGTACTTC; CDR3 protein: CASRRELRREQYF; clone size: NA; J gene: TRBJ2-7; D gene: TRBD2; V gene: TRBV2
CDR3 DNA: TGCGCCAGCAGCTTGGACGACGGCAGGAGGTCTACGGTGCAGTACTTC; CDR3 protein: CASSLDDGRRSTVQYF; clone size: NA; J gene: TRBJ2-7; D gene: NA; V gene: TRBV5-1
CDR3 DNA: TGTGCCAGCAGCTTAAACAGCGGGAGGACGGAGACCCAGTACTTC; CDR3 protein: CASSLNSGRTETQYF; clone size: few; J gene: TRBJ2-5; D gene: TRBD2; V gene: TRBV7-8
CDR3 DNA: TGTGCCAGCAGCTTAGTCGCGGGGGCCAAAAACATTCAGTACTTC; CDR3 protein: CASSLVAGAKNIQYF; clone size: NA; J gene: TRBJ2-4; D gene: NA; V gene: TRBV7-2
CDR3 DNA: TGTGCCAGCAGCCCCCATCCGGGGTCTGGAAACACCATATATTTT; CDR3 protein: CASSPHPGSGNTIYF; clone size: few; J gene: TRBJ1-3; D gene: NA; V gene: TRBV7-6